Below, 5 T cell receptor beta chains from the same sample are listed, as sequenced in a study of glioma-infiltrating T cells. The iRepertoire nested amplicon-rescue multiplex PCR amplified TCR alpha and beta CDR3s from RNA. TCRdb itself ran the multiplex PCR reads through MiXCR, one entry per CDR3 protein. The data show 84,000 or so distinct CDR3 sequences, 20% to 25% seen once. The sample comprised glioma tissue, nonneoplastic brain tissue, or PBMCs (not recorded which). The receptors were gathered from a human donor with low-grade glioma or glioblastoma, undergoing nonglioma brain surgery, or in good health (not recorded which).

This clonotype has ten or more counts. This rearrangement joins TRBV5-4 to TRBJ2-1, with a possible D match to TRBD2 (5 bases). V dropped 4 bases and J dropped 0 bases, with 11 bases sitting between them. Per germline, CDR1 SGHNT and CDR2 YYREEE (reference sequence). The CDR3 contains 15 residues. The CDR3 protein is CASSPSSGSYNEQFF. The CDR3 nucleotides read TGTGCCAGCAGCCCATCAAGCGGCTCCTACAATGAGCAGTTCTTC.

This clonotype came up many times. J is TRBJ2-3 and V is TRBV7-9; TRBD1 agrees at 9 bases. The ends lost 0 bases at V and 3 bases at J; junction bases unmatched: 1. Per the germline V gene, CDR1 is SEHNR and CDR2 is FQNEAQ (reference sequence). The CDR3 is made up of 15 amino acids. Written as DNA, the CDR3 is TGTGCCAGCAGCTTAGCACAGGGGGCAACAGATACGCAGTATTTT. It encodes CASSLAQGATDTQYF.

In its sample, this clonotype was seen many times. This sequence joins TRBV6-1 and TRBJ1-2, with TRBD1 identical over 10 bases. Germline V CDR1 and CDR2: MNHNS, SASEGT. V trimming: 6 bases; J trimming: 4 bases; junction bases outside the gene matches: 8. The CDR3 covers 15 residues. CDR3 region: CASRSDRGQGYGYTF. The CDR3 DNA is TGTGCCAGCAGGTCCGACAGGGGGCAGGGCTATGGCTACACCTTC.

For the CDR3, the DNA is TGTGCCAGCAGTTCTGACAGGGCTCAGCCCCAGCATTTT. Protein product: CASSSDRAQPQHF. The J gene is TRBJ1-5, the V gene TRBV12-3 or TRBV12-4, with TRBD1 identical over 7 bases. This CDR3 is 13 amino acids long. V shed 4 bases, J shed 6 bases, and the junction held 3 bases outside the gene matches.

The V and J genes are TRBV11-1 and TRBJ2-5; 13 bases agree with TRBD2. V was clipped by 4 bases and J by 6 bases; unmatched bases: 5. Germline lookup yields CDR1 SGHAT and CDR2 FQDESV (reference sequence). The CDR3 contains 15 residues. CDR3 residues: CASSWTSGGGKTQYF. The CDR3 nucleotides are TGTGCCAGCAGCTGGACTAGCGGGGGAGGAAAGACCCAGTACTTC.